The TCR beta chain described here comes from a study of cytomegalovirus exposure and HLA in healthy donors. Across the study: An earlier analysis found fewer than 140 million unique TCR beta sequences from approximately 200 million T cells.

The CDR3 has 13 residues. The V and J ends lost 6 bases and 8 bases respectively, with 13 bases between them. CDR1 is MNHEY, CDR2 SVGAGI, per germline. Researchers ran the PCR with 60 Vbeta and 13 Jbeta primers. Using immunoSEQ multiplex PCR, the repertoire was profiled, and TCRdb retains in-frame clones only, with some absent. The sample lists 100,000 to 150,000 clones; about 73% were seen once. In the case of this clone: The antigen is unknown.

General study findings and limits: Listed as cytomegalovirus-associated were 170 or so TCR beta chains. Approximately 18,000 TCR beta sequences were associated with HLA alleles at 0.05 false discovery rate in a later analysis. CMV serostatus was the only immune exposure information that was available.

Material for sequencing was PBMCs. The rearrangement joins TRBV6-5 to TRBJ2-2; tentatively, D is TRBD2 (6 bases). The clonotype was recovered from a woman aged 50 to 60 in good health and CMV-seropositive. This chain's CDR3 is CASSQSRGGELFF. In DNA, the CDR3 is TGTGCCAGCAGCCAAAGTCGGGGGGGGGAGCTGTTTTTT.